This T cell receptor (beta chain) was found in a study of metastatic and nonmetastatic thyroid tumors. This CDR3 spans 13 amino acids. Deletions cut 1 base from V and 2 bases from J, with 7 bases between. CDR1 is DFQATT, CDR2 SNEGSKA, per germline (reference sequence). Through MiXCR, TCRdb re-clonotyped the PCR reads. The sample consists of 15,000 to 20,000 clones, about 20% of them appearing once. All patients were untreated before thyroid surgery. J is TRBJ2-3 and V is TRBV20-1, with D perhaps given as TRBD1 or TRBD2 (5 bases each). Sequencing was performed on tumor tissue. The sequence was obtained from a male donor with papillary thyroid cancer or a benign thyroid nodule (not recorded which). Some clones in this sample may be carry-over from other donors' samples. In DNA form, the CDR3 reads TGCAGTGCTAGAGGGGACCCCACAGATACGCAGTATTTT. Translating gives CSARGDPTDTQYF.